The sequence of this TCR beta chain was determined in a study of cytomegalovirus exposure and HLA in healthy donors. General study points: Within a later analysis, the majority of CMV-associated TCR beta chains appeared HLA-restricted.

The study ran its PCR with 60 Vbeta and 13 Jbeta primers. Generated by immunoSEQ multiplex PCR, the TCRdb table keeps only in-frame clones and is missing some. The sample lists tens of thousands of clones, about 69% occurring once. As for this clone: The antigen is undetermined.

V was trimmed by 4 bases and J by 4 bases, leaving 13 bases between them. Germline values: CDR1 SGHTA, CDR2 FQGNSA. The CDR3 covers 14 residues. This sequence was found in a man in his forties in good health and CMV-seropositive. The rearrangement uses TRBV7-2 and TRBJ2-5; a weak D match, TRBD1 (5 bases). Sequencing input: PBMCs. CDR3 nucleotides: TGTGCCAGCAGCTCAGTTGGCAGGGTAGAGACCCAGTACTTC. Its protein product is CASSSVGRVETQYF.